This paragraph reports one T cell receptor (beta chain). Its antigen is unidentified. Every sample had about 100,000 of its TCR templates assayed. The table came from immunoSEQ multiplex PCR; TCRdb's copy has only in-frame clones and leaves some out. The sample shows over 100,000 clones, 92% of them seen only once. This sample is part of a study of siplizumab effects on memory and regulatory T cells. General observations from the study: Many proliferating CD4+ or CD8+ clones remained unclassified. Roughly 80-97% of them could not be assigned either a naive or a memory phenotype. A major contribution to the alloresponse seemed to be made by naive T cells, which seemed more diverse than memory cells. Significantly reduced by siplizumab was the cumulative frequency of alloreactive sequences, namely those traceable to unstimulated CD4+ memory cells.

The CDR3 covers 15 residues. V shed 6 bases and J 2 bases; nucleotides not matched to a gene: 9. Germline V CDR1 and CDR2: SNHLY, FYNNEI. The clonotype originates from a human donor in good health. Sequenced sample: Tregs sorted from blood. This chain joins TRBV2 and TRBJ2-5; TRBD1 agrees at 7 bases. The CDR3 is CASRDRDREQETQYF. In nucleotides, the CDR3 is TGTGCCAGCAGAGACCGGGACAGAGAACAAGAGACCCAGTACTTC.